A single sample is the source of the 11 T cell receptor beta chains below, sequenced in a study of Graves' ophthalmopathy and Graves' hyperthyroidism. Amplification targeted the TCR beta CDR3 regions, with RNA transcripts as the source material. HTBI-primed first-round RT-PCR preceded second-round multiplex PCR. A single record per CDR3 protein comes from TCRdb applying MiXCR to the multiplex PCR reads. Among over 200,000 distinct CDR3 sequences listed, approximately 29% were seen once. Sequencing was done on a sample of peripheral blood. The source is a middle-aged man with Graves' ophthalmopathy.

The sample holds many counts of this clonotype. The rearrangement uses TRBV11-2 and TRBJ2-7; no reliable D call. V was shortened by 3 bases and J by 5 bases, with 5 bases between the two germline ends. From germline, CDR1 is SGHAT and CDR2 FQNNGV. CDR3 length: 11 amino acids. The CDR3 nucleotides are TGTGCCAGCAGCTTTGCGGACGAGCAGTACTTC. It translates to CASSFADEQYF.

This clonotype was seen many times. This chain joins TRBV7-8 and TRBJ1-2, with 8 bases lining up with TRBD1. CDR3 length: 16 amino acids. V lost 1 base and J lost 2; bases outside the gene matches: 6. Germline CDR1 is SGHVS and CDR2 is FQNEAQ. DNA for the CDR3: TGTGCCAGCAGCTTAGACCCGGCAGGGGGCAACTATGGCTACACCTTC. Translation: CASSLDPAGGNYGYTF.

CDR3 DNA: TGTGCCAGCAGCCCGCTAGCGGGAGGAACCGGGGAGCTGTTTTTT. As protein: CASSPLAGGTGELFF. The chain is built from TRBV7-2 and TRBJ2-2, with 11 nucleotides matching TRBD2. V shed 5 bases and J 5 bases; nucleotides not matched to a gene: 4. Germline CDR1 SGHTA, CDR2 FQGNSA. The CDR3 is 15 residues long.

This clonotype was counted ten times or more. The rearrangement links TRBV20-1 to TRBJ2-7; a weak D match, TRBD1 (5 bases). Trimming stripped 2 bases from V and 1 base from J, with 6 bases between. The CDR3 covers 12 residues. Germline values: CDR1 DFQATT, CDR2 SNEGSKA (reference sequence). CDR3 coding DNA: TGCAGTGCTAGACAGGGTTCCTACGAGCAGTACTTC. The encoded protein is CSARQGSYEQYF.

This clonotype was observed a handful of times. The rearrangement joins TRBV27 to TRBJ2-7; 10 positions agree with TRBD2. Germline-derived CDR1 and CDR2 are MNHEY and SMNVEV (reference sequence). V shed 5 bases, J shed 2 bases, and the junction held 6 bases outside the gene matches. The CDR3 has 15 amino acids. CDR3 amino acids: CASSQLAGRTYEQYF. CDR3 sequence (DNA): TGTGCCAGCAGTCAACTAGCGGGACGTACCTACGAGCAGTACTTC.

The table lists this clonotype with many counts. V usage is TRBV5-1 and J usage is TRBJ1-5; the D is unclear. From germline, CDR1 is SGHRS and CDR2 YFSETQ. Trimming took off 4 bases at V and 8 bases at J, with 16 bases between the two ends. This CDR3 is built from 14 residues. The CDR3 sequence: CASSPVPEIKPQHF. CDR3 in DNA: TGCGCCAGCAGCCCCGTGCCCGAGATAAAGCCCCAGCATTTT.

There are many counts of this clonotype. The chain's CDR3 is CASSDGGFAYEQYF. The CDR3 nucleotides are TGCGCCAGCAGTGATGGGGGGTTTGCCTACGAGCAGTACTTC. This chain connects TRBV10-2 to TRBJ2-7; TRBD2 might be the D (6 bases). Germline V lookup: CDR1 WSHSY, CDR2 SAAADI. The CDR3 runs to 14 residues. Between the trimmed V and J ends, which lost 3 bases and 2 bases, there was a span of 11 bases.

This clonotype was counted once. CDR3 bases: TGTGCCGTAATCAGGGTGTTACCTGGAAACACCATATATTTT. The encoded protein is CAVIRVLPGNTIYF. V and J are TRBV2 and TRBJ1-3; TRBD1 is a possible D gene (5 bases). Germline V gene data show CDR1 as SNHLY and CDR2 as FYNNEI. V was clipped by 11 bases and J by 2 bases, with 16 bases between them. The length of the CDR3 is 14 residues.

This clonotype was picked up many times. The chain has TRBV12-3 or TRBV12-4 and TRBJ2-2; 7 bases line up with TRBD2. V lost 3 bases to trimming and J lost 0 bases; unmatched junction nucleotides: 4. The length of the CDR3 is 16 residues. CDR3 loop: CASSLFLAANTGELFF. The CDR3 region has the DNA TGTGCCAGCAGTTTGTTCCTAGCGGCGAACACCGGGGAGCTGTTTTTT.

This clonotype was picked up many times. The V call is TRBV5-1, the J call TRBJ1-2; 7 bases align to TRBD1. The germline CDR1 and CDR2 sequences are SGHRS and YFSETQ. The CDR3 loop spans 14 amino acids. V was clipped by 4 bases and J by 5 bases; unmatched bases: 8. As DNA, the CDR3 is TGCGCCAGCAGCGCCATAACAGGGGATTATGGCTACACCTTC. It specifies CASSAITGDYGYTF.

This clonotype was counted ten times or more. The chain couples TRBV15 to TRBJ1-6; D is ambiguous. Germline V CDR1 and CDR2: LNHNV, YYDKDF (reference sequence). This CDR3 contains 15 residues. The V end was cut by 0 bases, the J end by 7 bases, with 10 bases between. CDR3 sequence reads: CATSRDRVNNSPLHF. As DNA, the CDR3 is TGTGCCACCAGCAGAGATCGGGTTAACAATTCACCCCTCCACTTT.